This T cell receptor (beta chain) was identified in a study of brain T cells in children with intractable seizures. This clone was picked up one time. What it recognizes is unknown. The germline gene is not matched at one end of the junction; a read error may be the cause. The table came from immunoSEQ multiplex PCR; TCRdb's copy has only in-frame clones and leaves some out. The sample includes about 340,000 clones, roughly 93% of them seen just once. As to time point: blood from clinic visit 5 months post-surgery; TSC patient then seizure free. Surgery cases with the highest brain T cell transcript signatures were chosen for sequencing. Patients received at least one anti-epileptic drug before surgery. Germline assignment: CDR1 SSHAT and CDR2 FNYEAQ (reference sequence). The CDR3 covers 16 residues. Study-level findings and limits: Patients' HCMV serostatus was unknown; virus specificity rests on CDR3 similarity alone.

Sequenced here: peripheral blood, sampled about 5 months after surgery. The V gene is TRBV7-7, the J gene TRBJ2-2; TRBD1 is a possible D gene (5 bases). This sequence originates from a boy under two years old with tuberous sclerosis and intractable seizures. The CDR3 region has the DNA TGTGCTAGCAGCTTTCAAGGGGCAGGGAACACCGGGGAGCTGTTTTTT. Its translation: CASSFQGAGNTGELFF.